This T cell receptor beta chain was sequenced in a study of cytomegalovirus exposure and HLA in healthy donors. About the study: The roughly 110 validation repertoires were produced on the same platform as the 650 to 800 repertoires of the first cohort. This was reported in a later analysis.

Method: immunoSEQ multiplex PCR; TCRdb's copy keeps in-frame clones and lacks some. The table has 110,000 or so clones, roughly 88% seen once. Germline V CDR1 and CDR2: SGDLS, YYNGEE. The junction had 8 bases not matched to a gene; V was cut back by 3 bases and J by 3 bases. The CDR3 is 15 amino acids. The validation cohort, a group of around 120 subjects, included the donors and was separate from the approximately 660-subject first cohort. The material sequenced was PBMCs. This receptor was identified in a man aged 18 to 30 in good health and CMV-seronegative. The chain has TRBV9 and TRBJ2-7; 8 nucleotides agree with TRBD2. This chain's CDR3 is CASSEEGSGNYEQYF. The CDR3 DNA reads TGTGCCAGCAGCGAGGAGGGTAGCGGGAACTACGAGCAGTACTTC. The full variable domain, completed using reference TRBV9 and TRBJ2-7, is DSGVTQTPKHLITATGQRVTLRCSPRSGDLSVYWYQQSLDQGLQFLIQYYNGEERAKGNILERFSAQQFPDLHSELNLSSLELGDSALYFCASSEEGSGNYEQYFGPGTRLTVT.